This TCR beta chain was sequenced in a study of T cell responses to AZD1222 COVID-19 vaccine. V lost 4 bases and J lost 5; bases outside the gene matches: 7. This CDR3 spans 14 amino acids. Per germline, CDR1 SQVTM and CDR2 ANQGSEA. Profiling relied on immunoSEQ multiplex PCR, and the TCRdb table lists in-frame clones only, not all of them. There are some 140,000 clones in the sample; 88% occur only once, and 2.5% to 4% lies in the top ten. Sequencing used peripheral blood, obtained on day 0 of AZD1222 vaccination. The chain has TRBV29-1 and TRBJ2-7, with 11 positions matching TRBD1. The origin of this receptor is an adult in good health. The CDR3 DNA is TGCAGCGTTGTGGGACAGGGGGAAAGGAACGAGCAGTACTTC. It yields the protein CSVVGQGERNEQYF.